What follows are 4 T cell receptor beta chains derived from one specimen sequenced in a study of blood T cells in healthy people across ages. Primers used in a second PCR of roughly 6 to 11 cycles were a sample-barcoded 5' primer and a J-beta primer mix. TCRdb recomputed calls from the 5' RACE reads with MiXCR, one row per CDR3 protein. The data hold roughly 800,000 distinct CDR3 sequences, with 25% observed a single time. This same sample was also part of a study on T cells of mothers and their children.

The sequencing input was blood. These receptor sequences come from a boy younger than 18 in good health.

The V call is TRBV24-1, the J call TRBJ2-5, with 8 bases aligning to TRBD2. The J call is in doubt because the DNA end fits TRBJ2-1 better. In germline, CDR1 is KGHDR, CDR2 SFDVKD. The CDR3 totals 17 residues. The CDR3 sequence is CATSDPQRGRSYNEQFF. CDR3 in DNA: TGTGCCACCAGTGACCCCCAGCGGGGGCGATCCTACAATGAGCAGTTCTTC.

As to this clonotype: A read error may account for a junction end that differs from germline. This chain joins TRBV29-1 and TRBJ2-3, with D perhaps matching TRBD2 (5 bases). Germline V gene lookup returns CDR1 SQVTM and CDR2 ANQGSEA. CDR3 size: 13 residues. CDR3 sequence reads: CSVEERAPDTQSF. For the CDR3, the DNA is TGCAGCGTTGAAGAGAGGGCTCCGGATACGCAGTCTTTT.

This clonotype was seen a few times. One end of the junction varies from germline; a read error may be responsible. The chain uses TRBV5-8 and TRBJ2-1, with TRBD2 identical over 11 bases. In germline, CDR1 is SGHTS, CDR2 YDEGEE. The CDR3 runs 12 residues. The chain's CDR3 is CASPTSGAPLYF. CDR3 coding DNA: TGTGCCAGTCCGACTAGCGGGGCCCCCTTATACTTC.

This clonotype was observed a handful of times. The chain is built from TRBV7-9 and TRBJ2-1, with D maybe TRBD1 (5 bases). The germline V and J ends were trimmed by 4 bases and 2 bases, with 15 bases remaining between them. The CDR3 is 16 residues long. The V gene's germline CDR1 is SEHNR and CDR2 FQNEAQ (reference sequence). This chain's CDR3 is CASSSDSWGPYNEQFF. The CDR3, as DNA: TGTGCCAGCAGCTCCGACAGTTGGGGTCCCTACAATGAGCAGTTCTTC.